This T cell receptor (beta chain) was recorded in a study of cytomegalovirus exposure and HLA in healthy donors. The CDR3 is 15 residues long. The germline CDR1 and CDR2 sequences are SGHRS and YFSETQ. V was trimmed by 0 bases and J by 2 bases, leaving 10 bases between them. PCR involved 60 Vbeta and 13 Jbeta primers. Clones were read by immunoSEQ multiplex PCR, and TCRdb kept only the in-frame ones, dropping some. The sample table sets out under 200,000 clones. Study results and caveats: Certain indistinguishable V segments, among them TRBV6-2 and TRBV6-3, were excluded. In a later analysis, most CMV-associated TCR beta chains appeared HLA-restricted.

Remarks on this clone: Its antigen is as yet unknown.

The J gene is TRBJ2-3, the V gene TRBV5-1; the D is unclear. This clonotype was sampled from a man aged 30 to 39 in good health and CMV-seronegative. Sequencing input: PBMCs. CDR3 sequence: CASSLGASNTDTQYF. The CDR3 nucleotides read TGCGCCAGCAGCTTGGGGGCGAGTAACACAGATACGCAGTATTTT.